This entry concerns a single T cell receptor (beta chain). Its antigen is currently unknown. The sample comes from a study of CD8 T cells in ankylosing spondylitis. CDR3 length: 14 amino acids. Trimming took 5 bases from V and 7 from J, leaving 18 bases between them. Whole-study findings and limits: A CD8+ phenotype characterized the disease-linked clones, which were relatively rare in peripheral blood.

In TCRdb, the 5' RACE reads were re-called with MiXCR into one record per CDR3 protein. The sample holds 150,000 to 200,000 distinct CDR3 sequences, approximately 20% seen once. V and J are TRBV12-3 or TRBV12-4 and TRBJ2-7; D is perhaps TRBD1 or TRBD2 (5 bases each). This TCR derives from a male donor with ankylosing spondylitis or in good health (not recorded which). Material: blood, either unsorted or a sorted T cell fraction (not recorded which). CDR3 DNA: TGTGCCAGCAGTGGAGGCAGGGCCCGCGAGGAGCAGTACTTC. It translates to CASSGGRAREEQYF.